This T cell receptor beta chain was documented in a study of blood T cell repertoires in COVID-19. Turning to the study itself: Spain, Italy and the United States supplied samples that represented acute and convalescent COVID-19. T cells, B-cell-depleted T cells, or PBMCs provided the cDNA or gDNA that served as material.

CDR1 SEHNR and CDR2 FQNEAQ come from the germline V gene (reference sequence). The V gene lost 1 base and the J gene lost 5 bases, with 6 bases spanning the gap. This CDR3 is 12 amino acids long. Authors' analysis steps: Reference gene primer amplification gave nucleated cell count estimates. Assay: immunoSEQ multiplex PCR; the TCRdb copy retains only in-frame clones and omits some. V, J and clone size were drawn from that table, and D and trimming were deduced from the DNA. This sample carries about 42,000 clones, about 89% of them seen once, and the ten largest clones take roughly 0.4%. This receptor was obtained from a human donor in a cohort sampled during active COVID-19. Sequenced sample: peripheral blood. The chain combines TRBV7-9 with TRBJ2-7, with D hard to call. In DNA form, the CDR3 reads TGTGCCAGCAGCTTAGTTGGCCACGAGCAGTACTTC. It codes for CASSLVGHEQYF.